This T cell receptor beta chain derives from a study of T-cell reconstitution after alpha-beta-depleted transplantation in children. This clonotype occurred many times. Construction of the TCRbeta library involved unique molecular identifiers. TCRdb independently ran MiXCR on the PCR reads; one entry per CDR3 protein. The table has roughly 120,000 distinct CDR3 sequences, 10% seen once. The V end lost 1 base, the J end lost 0 bases, and 12 bases lay between the germline ends. Germline CDR1 is LNHDA and CDR2 is SQIVND (reference sequence). The CDR3 has 16 amino acids. V usage is TRBV19 and J usage is TRBJ1-2; D call uncertain. The starting material was PBMCs from the stem cell graft donor, obtained from the stem cell graft. The sequence derives from a human donor who donated a stem cell graft to a child with acute lymphoblastic leukemia. This CDR3 is CASSIGRRISNYGYTF. Written as DNA, the CDR3 is TGTGCCAGTAGTATAGGCCGCAGAATATCTAACTATGGCTACACCTTC.